This is a list of T cell receptor beta chains from one sample in a study of radiotherapy plus CTLA-4 blockade in lung cancer. Produced via immunoSEQ multiplex PCR; TCRdb's table is partial and in-frame only. The table has 90,000 to 95,000 clones, 83% seen once. The material was peripheral blood, obtained from a patient treated with radiotherapy plus ipilimumab. The receptors here all came from a human donor with non-small cell lung cancer who had stable disease on radiotherapy plus ipilimumab. CDR3s include the opening cysteine and the closing phenylalanine or tryptophan. D genes are given only for firm matches. Clone sizes are given selectively: once, few, many, or a class where the clone is expanded.

TRBJ1-3,TRBD1,-,TRBV9,CASSVVDRASTGNTIYF,TGTGCCAGCAGCGTAGTGGACAGGGCTTCTACGGGAAACACCATATATTTT
TRBJ2-7,TRBD2,-,TRBV11-1,CASSMTSGSYEQYF,TGTGCCAGCAGCATGACTAGCGGGAGCTACGAGCAGTACTTC
TRBJ1-1,-,once,TRBV6-6,CASSLKVLNTEAFF,TGTGCCAGCAGCCTGAAGGTCCTGAACACTGAAGCTTTCTTT
TRBJ2-7,-,-,TRBV19,CASSLRMADEQYF,TGTGCCAGTAGTCTCCGCATGGCCGACGAGCAGTACTTC
TRBJ2-1,-,few,TRBV4-1,CASSQGGVKNEQFF,TGCGCCAGCAGCCAGGGCGGGGTTAAGAATGAGCAGTTCTTC
TRBJ1-2,-,-,TRBV28,CASSLGGGSDGYTF,TGTGCCAGCAGTTTAGGAGGGGGGTCGGATGGCTACACCTTC
TRBJ2-1,-,-,TRBV6-1,CASSERQGNEQFF,TGTGCCAGCAGTGAACGGCAAGGAAATGAGCAGTTCTTC
TRBJ2-3,-,-,TRBV18,CASSNPDTQYF,TGTGCCAGCTCAAATCCAGATACGCAGTATTTT
TRBJ1-5,-,few,TRBV7-9,CASSLPGSNQPQHF,TGTGCCAGCAGCTTGCCGGGGAGCAATCAGCCCCAGCATTTT
TRBJ1-3,-,-,TRBV28,CASSLSASGNTIYF,TGTGCCAGCAGTTTATCTGCCTCTGGAAACACCATATATTTT
TRBJ2-3,TRBD2,-,TRBV7-3,CASSPFGAGGPTDTQYF,TGTGCCAGCAGCCCCTTTGGGGCGGGAGGACCCACAGATACGCAGTATTTT
TRBJ1-2,-,-,TRBV7-9,CATQLSGYEYGYTF,TGTGCCACCCAATTATCCGGGTACGAGTATGGCTACACCTTC
TRBJ2-2,TRBD1,-,TRBV2,CASSDRALTRELFF,TGTGCCAGCAGCGACAGGGCTTTGACCAGGGAGCTGTTTTTT
TRBJ1-5,-,-,TRBV6-1,CASSEINQPQHF,TGTGCCAGCAGTGAGATCAATCAGCCCCAGCATTTT
TRBJ1-1,TRBD1,-,TRBV5-4,CASSSQTGGATEAFF,TGTGCCAGCAGCTCCCAAACAGGGGGGGCCACTGAAGCTTTCTTT
TRBJ2-7,-,-,TRBV11-2,CASSLAVRTPYEQYF,TGTGCCAGCAGCTTAGCAGTCAGGACCCCCTACGAGCAGTACTTC
TRBJ2-5,TRBD1,-,TRBV18,CASSPGQGFRETQYF,TGTGCCAGCTCTCCGGGACAGGGGTTTCGAGAGACCCAGTACTTC
TRBJ1-5,-,few,TRBV28,CASSLAGKIAGYSNQPQHF,TGTGCCAGCAGTTTAGCAGGGAAAATAGCGGGATATAGCAATCAGCCCCAGCATTTT
TRBJ1-5,-,-,TRBV5-1,CASSLGGGNQPQHF,TGCGCCAGCAGCTTGGGAGGGGGAAATCAGCCCCAGCATTTT